This T cell receptor beta chain was obtained from a study of technical replicates of blood from a handful of donors. Losses at the gene ends were 5 bases for V and 5 bases for J; bases not matched to a gene: 12. CDR1 and CDR2 (germline): PRHDT, FYEKMQ (reference sequence). There are 18 residues in the CDR3. Measured with immunoSEQ multiplex PCR; TCRdb has only the in-frame clones, and not every one. The sample has just over 15,000 clones; around 84% are singletons. Sequencing was carried out using PBMCs. This clonotype originated in a human donor in good health. V usage is TRBV13 and J usage is TRBJ2-5; 15 nucleotides align to TRBD2. CDR3 nucleotide sequence: TGTGCCAGCAGCACGTGGACTAGCGGGAGGGAGCGAGTTGAGACCCAGTACTTC. Translated: CASSTWTSGRERVETQYF.